These T cell receptor beta chains were read from a single sample in a study of tumor and adjacent non-tumor tissue in lung cancer. Each CDR3 protein is one row after TCRdb ran MiXCR on the multiplex PCR reads. The sample lists fewer than 90,000 distinct CDR3 sequences; about 77% were seen once. Sequenced: distant non-tumor lung tissue. The receptors stem from a woman aged 45-59 years with non-small cell lung cancer. Both conserved end residues are trimmed from each CDR3. The order of the fields is V gene, J gene, CDR3 protein.

>TRBV5-1|TRBJ1-1
ASSVSTGAEAF
>TRBV11-2|TRBJ2-7
ASSPWTGGAREQC
>TRBV30|TRBJ2-5
AWSVPGGAQY
>TRBV6-5|TRBJ2-1
ANSPPTCGSSHEQF
>TRBV5-4|TRBJ2-7
DSSLGSDSSYEQY
>TRBV6-2/TRBV6-3|TRBJ2-2
ASRDPGLAEASNTGELF
>TRBV12-3/TRBV12-4|TRBJ2-1
ASFPGTGHNEQF
>TRBV4-2|TRBJ2-7
ASSQAGTRATYEQY
>TRBV6-1|TRBJ2-5
ASSRTGGILARDETQY
>TRBV5-1|TRBJ2-3
ASSPAGRVTDTQY
>TRBV7-8|TRBJ2-5
ARSLGLGIPEETQY
>TRBV12-3/TRBV12-4|TRBJ1-5
VSSLEPNQPQH
>TRBV6-1|-
ASSVPAGGPDTQH
>TRBV5-5|TRBJ2-7
ASRFSIFDGAYGQY
>TRBV7-2|TRBJ2-1
ASSLAGLPGGGQF
>TRBV12-3/TRBV12-4|TRBJ2-2
AGSLGTGTKTGELF
>TRBV11-2|TRBJ2-7
TSSMESTTYEQY
>TRBV12-5|TRBJ2-1
TSGSPSGGRNNEHF
>TRBV9|TRBJ2-1
ASSVRTNSLDGDDNEQF
>TRBV4-1|TRBJ1-6
ASSLGEGWSPLH
>TRBV18|TRBJ2-7
ASSPPRGEGIYEQY
>TRBV12-3/TRBV12-4|TRBJ2-5
VSRGNQETQY
>TRBV10-3|TRBJ1-5
LISVEDGNQPQH
>TRBV6-5|TRBJ2-1
ASSYTAGGGNEQF
>TRBV6-4|TRBJ2-1
ASRVRTWSYEQF
>TRBV6-1|TRBJ2-1
ASVQVTGNQLDNEQF
>TRBV14|TRBJ1-4
TSSHDHAERKLF
>TRBV12-3/TRBV12-4|TRBJ1-1
ASTQDRHTEAF
>TRBV6-5|TRBJ1-4
DSNHLNPGDSNEKLF
>TRBV12-3/TRBV12-4|TRBJ1-5
ANSLREDNQHQH
>TRBV29-1|TRBJ2-5
SVEVGGVAQY
>TRBV28|TRBJ1-3
ASSSGTGSGNIIY
>TRBV7-9|TRBJ2-1
ASTSTNGDEQF
>TRBV6-6|TRBJ2-1
ASRTWSLAGNNEQF
>TRBV14|TRBJ1-2
GSTPPAGPLEGYT
>TRBV10-3|TRBJ2-4
VISELAGSAKNIQY
>TRBV6-5|TRBJ2-3
ASSYSRESRQY
>TRBV11-2|TRBJ1-1
ASNLNTEAF
>TRBV6-1|TRBJ1-5
ASSFVGGLNIQPQH
>TRBV4-2|TRBJ2-3
ASSHQGDTQY
>TRBV4-1|TRBJ1-5
ASSQQEYNQHQH
>TRBV19|TRBJ1-5
ASSIWGTSDQPQH
>TRBV11-2|TRBJ2-1
ISSLDHGGWYEQF
>TRBV6-1|TRBJ2-5
ISCSGSEETQY
>TRBV29-1|TRBJ2-3
SIGSEKTDTQY
>TRBV5-5|TRBJ2-7
VSSPARGATYGQY
>TRBV12-3/TRBV12-4|TRBJ1-1
ASSLRDRGDTEAF
>TRBV12-3/TRBV12-4|TRBJ2-1
ASSETTWNEQF
>TRBV4-1|TRBJ2-1
TSSQPGGIGTYNEQF